This TCR beta chain was obtained from a study of beta chain features in type 1 diabetes. On the study more broadly: Healthy donors resembled patients in age, gender and cell yields.

As concerns this clone: Its antigen is not identified.

Each of the CD4+ naive, central memory, regulatory and stem cell-like memory populations was sorted via CD45RO/CCR7/CD25/CD127/CD95/CD27. Points from the study as a whole: PCR could preferentially amplify shorter templates, alike in patients and controls. Within each of all four CD4+ subsets, Type 1 diabetes patients had TCRB CDR3s that were moderately but significantly shorter.

The CDR3 sequence is 16 residues long. Per the germline V gene, CDR1 is LGHNA and CDR2 is YNFKEQ. The junction had 13 bases not matched to a gene; V was cut back by 5 bases and J by 3 bases. As every portion of the isolated RNA was reverse transcribed, the sequencing read expressed TCRB transcripts. Assay used: immunoSEQ multiplex PCR; TCRdb lists only in-frame clones, some missing. The sample includes around 160,000 clones, around 9% of them seen just once. The sequencing input was central memory CD4+ T cells from blood. This chain links TRBV4-2 with TRBJ2-7; TRBD2 matches 7 bases. This TCR was sampled from a woman aged 25 to 39 with type 1 diabetes. CDR3 protein: CASSFRGGVRSYEQYF. Here the CDR3 DNA reads TGTGCCAGCAGCTTCCGTGGGGGGGTAAGAAGCTACGAGCAGTACTTC.